Presented here are 23 T cell receptor beta chains from one specimen sequenced in a study of post-analysis software for immune sequencing data. The antigens for these receptors are not known. Study observations and caveats: Roughly 5 TRBV segments, TRBV5-6, TRBV5-1 and TRBV20-1 among them, were found more frequent in patients than controls.

cDNA libraries for TCR beta contained unique molecular identifiers. TCRdb independently ran MiXCR on the PCR reads; one entry per CDR3 protein. Of hundreds of thousands of distinct CDR3 sequences in the sample, less than 40% were seen once. Specimen: blood. Receptor source: a girl under 18 with multiple sclerosis.

V and J are TRBV10-3 and TRBJ1-2; 10 nucleotides line up with TRBD1. The germline V gene encodes CDR1 ENHRY and CDR2 SYGVKD. The length of the CDR3 is 13 residues. Trimming at V came to 5 bases and at J to 6 bases, leaving 3 bases not matched to a gene. As DNA, the CDR3 is TGTGCCATCAGTACCGGGACAGGGGATGGCTACACCTTC. This translates into CAISTGTGDGYTF.

The chain joins TRBV20-1 to TRBJ1-1; D ambiguous. The germline gives CDR1 DFQATT, CDR2 SNEGSKA (reference sequence). The ends were cut back, 3 bases at V and 4 bases at J, with 9 bases in the middle. The CDR3 contains 12 residues. CDR3 sequence: CSARGLVTEAFF. DNA of the CDR3: TGCAGTGCTAGGGGGTTAGTCACTGAAGCTTTCTTT.

This rearrangement joins TRBV9 to TRBJ1-4, with D hard to call. The germline V gene encodes CDR1 SGDLS and CDR2 YYNGEE. Trimming took off 3 bases at V and 8 bases at J, with 17 bases between the two ends. The CDR3 consists of 15 residues. The CDR3, as DNA: TGTGCCAGCAGCGACCAAGGCGGTTTGGGGGAAAAACTGTTTTTT. Protein sequence: CASSDQGGLGEKLFF.

This clonotype was seen a handful of times. This sequence joins TRBV6-5 and TRBJ1-2; weak D call: TRBD1 (6 bases). Germline V lookup: CDR1 MNHEY, CDR2 SVGAGI. V lost 4 bases and J lost 1, with 16 bases in between. This CDR3 is 16 amino acids long. The CDR3 bases are TGTGCCAGCAGTTCCTCCGGGACATCCGTTAACTATGGCTACACCTTC. It translates to CASSSSGTSVNYGYTF.

This clonotype was seen a few times. The chain uses TRBV5-6 and TRBJ2-1, with D uncertain. The CDR3 has 14 residues. V dropped 4 bases and J dropped 7 bases, with 15 bases sitting between them. Germline V gene lookup returns CDR1 SGHDT and CDR2 YYEEEE. CDR3 DNA sequence: TGTGCCAGCAGCAGAGCAGCGAGGCCGAATGAGCAGTTCTTC. It yields the protein CASSRAARPNEQFF.

The chain uses TRBV27 and TRBJ2-7; 9 nucleotides agree with TRBD1. The CDR3 runs to 13 residues. Germline-derived CDR1 and CDR2 are MNHEY and SMNVEV (reference sequence). Unmatched junction bases numbered 3, after V lost 6 bases and J lost 3 bases. The CDR3 nucleotides read TGTGCCAGCAGGGGACAGGGAGGCTACGAGCAGTACTTC. It yields the protein CASRGQGGYEQYF.

This clonotype was seen only a few times. J is TRBJ2-5 and V is TRBV20-1; D is undetermined. The CDR3 totals 13 residues. Germline V gene sequence: CDR1 DFQATT, CDR2 SNEGSKA (reference sequence). Trimming removed 4 bases at V and 0 bases at J, with 9 bases between. The CDR3: CSANKNDQETQYF. The CDR3 coding sequence is TGCAGTGCTAACAAGAACGACCAAGAGACCCAGTACTTC.

This chain uses TRBV11-2 with TRBJ2-3; D gene unclear. The CDR3 runs to 16 residues. V lost 1 base, J lost 2 bases, and 13 bases lay in between. Germline CDR1 is SGHAT and CDR2 is FQNNGV. CDR3 coding DNA: TGTGCCAGCAGCTTAGCGAGTCTATGGGTCACAGATACGCAGTATTTT. It yields the protein CASSLASLWVTDTQYF.

The CDR3 sequence: CASRGTVETQYF. DNA of the CDR3: TGTGCCAGCAGGGGGACAGTCGAGACCCAGTACTTC. The rearrangement links TRBV3-1 to TRBJ2-5, with 7 bases matching TRBD1. The V gene's germline CDR1 is LGHDT and CDR2 YNNKEL (reference sequence). The CDR3 has 12 residues. The V segment lost 6 bases and the J segment 5 bases; nucleotides outside the gene matches: 3.

The gene calls are TRBV5-1 and TRBJ2-1; D may correspond to TRBD1 or TRBD2 (6 bases each). Trimming stripped 3 bases from V and 4 bases from J, with 14 bases between. The CDR3 spans 15 residues. Germline CDR1 is SGHRS and CDR2 is YFSETQ. CDR3 DNA sequence: TGCGCCAGCAGCTCTACCTGGGGGGCTTACAATGAGCAGTTCTTC. Its protein is CASSSTWGAYNEQFF.

In this sample, this clonotype turned up a few times. The J gene is TRBJ2-3, the V gene TRBV6-6, with 9 nucleotides matching TRBD2. V dropped 6 bases and J dropped 4; count of bases not matched to a gene: 2. CDR3 length equals 13 residues. Germline V CDR1 and CDR2: MNHNY, SVGAGI (reference sequence). The CDR3 nucleotides are TGTGCCAGCAGGGGGACTAGCCCAGATACGCAGTATTTT. Amino acid sequence: CASRGTSPDTQYF.

V is TRBV7-9 and J is TRBJ2-7; D may be TRBD2 (6 bases). V shed 5 bases and J shed 1 base, with 18 bases lying between them. The V gene's germline CDR1 is SEHNR and CDR2 FQNEAQ (reference sequence). CDR3 length: 16 amino acids. CDR3: CASSPEGGIFSYEQYF. The CDR3 nucleotides are TGTGCCAGCAGCCCTGAGGGAGGTATTTTTTCCTACGAGCAGTACTTC. The full variable domain, rest sourced from reference TRBV7-9 and TRBJ2-7, is DTGVSQNPRHKITKRGQNVTFRCDPISEHNRLYWYRQTLGQGPEFLTYFQNEAQLEKSRLLSDRFSAERPKGSFSTLEIQRTEQGDSAMYLCASSPEGGIFSYEQYFGPGTRLTVT.

Ten or more counts support this clonotype. This chain connects TRBV11-2 to TRBJ2-1, with D possibly being TRBD1 (6 bases). Germline assignment: CDR1 SGHAT and CDR2 FQNNGV. This CDR3 has 13 amino acids. V dropped 3 bases and J dropped 4 bases, with 7 bases sitting between them. DNA for the CDR3: TGTGCCAGCAGCTTTGGACAGTACAATGAGCAGTTCTTC. This encodes CASSFGQYNEQFF. Full variable domain (rest looked up from reference TRBV11-2 and TRBJ2-1): EAGVAQSPRYKIIEKRQSVAFWCNPISGHATLYWYQQILGQGPKLLIQFQNNGVVDDSQLPKDRFSAERLKGVDSTLKIQPAKLEDSAVYLCASSFGQYNEQFFGPGTRLTVL.

The CDR3 sequence: CASSTSGGEGYNEQFF. The CDR3 coding sequence is TGTGCCAGCAGTACTAGCGGGGGGGAGGGGTACAATGAGCAGTTCTTC. The chain combines TRBV28 with TRBJ2-1; 13 bases fit TRBD2. This CDR3 is 16 amino acids long. Trimming removed 5 bases from V and 4 bases from J; junction bases left unmatched: 5. Per germline, CDR1 MDHEN and CDR2 SYDVKM.

The J gene is TRBJ2-3, the V gene TRBV14, with D perhaps matching TRBD2 (7 bases). Between the trimmed V and J ends, which lost 4 bases and 3 bases, there was a span of 17 bases. CDR1 and CDR2 from the germline V gene are SGHDN and FVKESK. The CDR3 has 16 amino acids. The CDR3 protein is CASSPTFGGRTDTQYF. CDR3 bases: TGTGCCAGCAGCCCCACTTTCGGGGGGCGAACAGATACGCAGTATTTT. Variable domain in full (rest from reference TRBV14 and TRBJ2-3): EAGVTQFPSHSVIEKGQTVTLRCDPISGHDNLYWYRRVMGKEIKFLLHFVKESKQDESGMPNNRFLAERTGGTYSTLKVQPAELEDSGVYFCASSPTFGGRTDTQYFGPGTRLTVL.

CDR3 sequence reads: CASSLQGPNNEQFF. The CDR3 DNA follows: TGCGCCAGCAGCTTGCAGGGGCCAAACAATGAGCAGTTCTTC. The chain links TRBV5-1 to TRBJ2-1, with D tentatively TRBD1 (6 bases). CDR3 size: 14 residues. The germline V gene has CDR1 SGHRS and CDR2 YFSETQ. Between the trimmed V and J ends, which lost 1 base and 5 bases, there was a span of 10 bases.

The sample holds one count of this clonotype. The chain employs TRBV24-1 and TRBJ1-1; D is undetermined. This CDR3 is built from 12 residues. CDR1 KGHDR and CDR2 SFDVKD come from the germline V gene. V was clipped by 5 bases and J by 8 bases, with 11 bases between them. The CDR3 protein is CATSAYSGEAFF. CDR3 sequence (DNA): TGTGCCACCAGTGCCTACTCCGGGGAAGCTTTCTTT.

J is TRBJ1-2 and V is TRBV5-1; 9 bases map to TRBD1. V gave up 0 bases and J gave up 3 bases; unmatched junction bases: 9. The CDR3 consists of 17 residues. Germline V lookup: CDR1 SGHRS, CDR2 YFSETQ. CDR3 nucleotide sequence: TGCGCCAGCAGCTTGGCCCTTCGGGACAGGGCGGACTATGGCTACACCTTC. This translates into CASSLALRDRADYGYTF.

The V and J genes are TRBV7-2 and TRBJ1-4, with D maybe TRBD1 (5 bases). Trimming removed 5 bases at V and 2 bases at J, with 15 bases between. The CDR3 is made up of 16 amino acids. Germline CDR1 SGHTA, CDR2 FQGNSA. As DNA, the CDR3 is TGTGCCAGCAGCCCCCTTTGGGCAGGGACTAATGAAAAACTGTTTTTT. Its translation is CASSPLWAGTNEKLFF.

Regarding this clonotype: A much larger clone lies one base from this, so it may be a read error. The genes are TRBV6-5 and TRBJ2-1; possibly TRBD1 for D (6 bases). The CDR3 is made up of 14 amino acids. Deletions cut 2 bases from V and 10 bases from J, with 15 bases between. The germline CDR1 and CDR2 sequences are MNHEY and SVGAGI. CDR3 loop: CASSYQGSWYEQFF. The CDR3 DNA follows: TGTGCCAGCAGTTACCAGGGGAGTTGGTACGAGCAGTTCTTC.

This chain uses TRBV29-1 with TRBJ2-7; D might be TRBD1 (5 bases). CDR3 length equals 13 residues. Trimming stripped 4 bases from V and 1 base from J, with 11 bases between. In germline, CDR1 is SQVTM, CDR2 ANQGSEA. CDR3 in DNA: TGCAGCGTTGTCTGGACAAGATCCTACGAGCAGTACTTC. Translation gives CSVVWTRSYEQYF.

The gene calls are TRBV20-1 and TRBJ2-7; D not resolved. V gave up 8 bases and J gave up 4 bases, with 12 bases separating them. From germline, CDR1 is DFQATT and CDR2 SNEGSKA (reference sequence). This CDR3 is 11 amino acids long. For the CDR3, the DNA is TGCAGTTCCCCCCTAGGGTACGAGCAGTACTTC. Encoded protein: CSSPLGYEQYF.

The chain combines TRBV10-3 with TRBJ2-1; D gene uncertain. Germline values: CDR1 ENHRY, CDR2 SYGVKD. V was clipped by 6 bases and J by 6 bases, with 18 bases between them. This CDR3 has 15 residues. The CDR3: CAISHSTKMTNEQFF. CDR3 DNA: TGTGCCATCAGCCACTCTACAAAGATGACCAATGAGCAGTTCTTC.